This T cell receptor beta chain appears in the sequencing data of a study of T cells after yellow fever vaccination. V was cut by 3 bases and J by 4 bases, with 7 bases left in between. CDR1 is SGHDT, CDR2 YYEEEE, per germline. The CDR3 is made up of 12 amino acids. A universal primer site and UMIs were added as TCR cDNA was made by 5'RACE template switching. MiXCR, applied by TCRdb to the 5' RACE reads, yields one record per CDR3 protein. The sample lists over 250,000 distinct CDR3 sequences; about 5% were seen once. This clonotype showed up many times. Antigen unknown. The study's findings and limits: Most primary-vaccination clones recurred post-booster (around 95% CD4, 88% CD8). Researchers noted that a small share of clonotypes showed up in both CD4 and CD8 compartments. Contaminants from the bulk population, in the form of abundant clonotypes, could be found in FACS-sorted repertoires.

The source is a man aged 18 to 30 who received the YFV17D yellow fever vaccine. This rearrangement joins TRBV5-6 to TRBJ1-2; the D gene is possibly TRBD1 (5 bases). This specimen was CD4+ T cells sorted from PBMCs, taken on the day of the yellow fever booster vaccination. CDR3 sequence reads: CASSSGVYGYTF. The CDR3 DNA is TGTGCCAGCAGCTCGGGGGTCTATGGCTACACCTTC.